This T cell receptor (beta chain) was captured in a study of cytomegalovirus exposure and HLA in healthy donors. Overall study: Out of about 190 million T cells, an earlier analysis found about 120 million unique TCR beta sequences in total.

This clone was observed a single time. Its antigen is unidentified. The PCR was carried out with 60 Vbeta primers and 13 Jbeta primers. Clones were sequenced by immunoSEQ multiplex PCR, and TCRdb holds only the in-frame ones, with some missing. The sample includes around 100,000 clones, around 81% seen only once; the top ten take less than 5%. Study-wide results and limits: Productive rates of about 87% or about 30% were seen for most TCR beta V segments in an earlier analysis.

Sequenced material: PBMCs. This TCR came from a woman between 65 and 79 years old in good health and CMV-seropositive.

The CDR3 coding sequence is TGTGCCAGCTGTAAACTAGCGGGGGCCTCTGGGGCCAACGTCCTGACTTTC. This sequence encodes CASCKLAGASGANVLTF. The rearrangement uses TRBV19 and TRBJ2-6; TRBD2 agrees at 11 bases. The CDR3 sequence is 17 residues long. Trimming removed 9 bases from V and 0 bases from J; junction bases left unmatched: 7. The germline gives CDR1 LNHDA, CDR2 SQIVND (reference sequence). The full variable domain, in which reference TRBV19 and TRBJ2-6 provide the parts outside the CDR3, is DGGITQSPKYLFRKEGQNVTLSCEQNLNHDAMYWYRQDPGQGLRLIYYSQIVNDFQKGDIAEGYSVSREKKESFPLTVTSAQKNPTAFYLCASCKLAGASGANVLTFGAGSRLTVL.